These 3 T cell receptor beta chains share one sample of origin, sequenced in a study of cytomegalovirus exposure and HLA in healthy donors (dated by TCRdb to the late 2010s). Libraries were constructed by the immunoSEQ multiplex PCR assay. For the multiplex PCR, a mixture combining 60 forward primers for TCR Vbeta segments and 13 reverse primers for TCR Jbeta segments was used. The clones in this table, taken by TCRdb from immuneACCESS, are in-frame only. Not every clone is retained; where verified, under half of the shortfall comes from an unresolved V gene, and the cause of the rest is unknown. The table held for this sample gives approximately 75,000 clones. The top ten clones comprise about 0.76% of the sample. Sequencing was performed on PBMCs. Receptor source: a boy between 10 and 17 years old in good health and CMV-seronegative.

The chain combines TRBV4-2 with TRBJ2-1; D remains ambiguous. Germline CDR1 LGHNA, CDR2 YNFKEQ. The CDR3 loop spans 13 amino acids. V shed 0 bases and J shed 4 bases, with 4 bases lying between them. The CDR3 is CASSQDMYNEQFF. CDR3 DNA sequence: TGTGCCAGCAGCCAAGATATGTACAATGAGCAGTTCTTC.

The chain links TRBV4-2 to TRBJ2-2; D perhaps matches TRBD2 (5 bases). With 0 bases removed from V and 1 base from J, the gap between germline ends came to 9 bases. Germline values: CDR1 LGHNA, CDR2 YNFKEQ. The CDR3 has 16 residues. The CDR3 is CASSQDSGVNTGELFF. The CDR3 nucleotides read TGTGCCAGCAGCCAAGATTCCGGGGTGAACACCGGGGAGCTGTTTTTT.

The rearrangement uses TRBV30 and TRBJ2-1; 7 bases agree with TRBD2. The CDR3 extends over 15 amino acids. Germline-derived CDR1 and CDR2 are GTSNPN and SVGIG (reference sequence). V shed 8 bases, J shed 4 bases, and the junction held 14 bases outside the gene matches. The CDR3 is CAGLPRGSGYNEQFF. CDR3 DNA: TGTGCCGGACTCCCGCGGGGGTCAGGTTACAATGAGCAGTTCTTC.